The following is a T cell receptor beta chain sequence with its context. The source of the sample is a study of T-cell reconstitution after alpha-beta-depleted transplantation in children. A library of TCRbeta sequences, prepared with unique molecular identifiers, was generated. TCRdb itself ran the PCR reads through MiXCR, one entry per CDR3 protein. In the table there are roughly 500,000 distinct CDR3 sequences, approximately 20% of which are singletons. Trimming left V 4 bases short and J 6 bases short, with 13 bases between. There are 13 residues in the CDR3. Germline loops: CDR1 SGHVS, CDR2 FNYEAQ.

The TCR was taken from a human donor who donated a stem cell graft to a child with acute lymphoblastic leukemia. Sequenced here: PBMCs from the stem cell graft donor, sampled from the stem cell graft. The chain couples TRBV7-6 to TRBJ2-7, with D possibly being TRBD1 (5 bases). Here the CDR3 DNA reads TGTGCCAGCAGCTCCCGGGTAGGGGCCGAGCAGTACTTC. Translating it yields CASSSRVGAEQYF.